These T cell receptor beta chains were read from a single sample in a study of Ad26.COV2.S vaccination and SARS-CoV-2 variants. Assay: immunoSEQ multiplex PCR; the TCRdb copy retains only in-frame clones and omits some. The sample consists of about 400,000 clones, approximately 83% of them appearing once. Here the sequenced sample was peripheral blood, taken in a trial of Ad26.COV2.S vaccine versus placebo. The receptors originated from a person aged 18-60 years who received the Ad26.COV2.S COVID-19 vaccine or a placebo. CDR3s include the opening cysteine and the closing phenylalanine or tryptophan. A D gene is named only where the DNA matches it firmly. The size entry is marked missing in some rows and otherwise reads once, few, many or a size class.

clone_size d_call j_call v_call cdr3_length cdr3_nt cdr3_aa
. . TRBJ2-7 TRBV7-9 12 TGTGCCAGCAGCTCGGGGTTGGGGGAGCAGTACTTC CASSSGLGEQYF
. TRBD1 TRBJ1-6 TRBV15 15 TGTGCCACCAGCAGGACAGGGGGCTATAATTCACCCCTCCACTTT CATSRTGGYNSPLHF
. . TRBJ1-2 TRBV21-1 17 TGTGCCAGCAGCAAAAAACCTCGGGTAGATCTCAACTATGGCTACACCTTC CASSKKPRVDLNYGYTF
. . TRBJ2-7 TRBV14 16 TGTGCCAGCACCCTCTCCCGGGACACCCCCTTCTACGAGCAGTACTTC CASTLSRDTPFYEQYF
. . TRBJ1-1 TRBV7-3 13 TGTGCCAGCAGCCGCCGGGCAAACACTGAAGCTTTCTTT CASSRRANTEAFF
. TRBD2 TRBJ2-1 TRBV19 14 TGTGCCAGTAGGATGACTAGCGGCTACAATGAGCAGTTCTTC CASRMTSGYNEQFF
. . TRBJ1-3 TRBV29-1 13 TGCAGCGTTGAAAGAGACAGAGGAAACACCATATATTTT CSVERDRGNTIYF
. TRBD1 TRBJ1-1 TRBV6-2/TRBV6-3 17 TGTGCCAGCAGTGGAATGGACAGGGGGCTAATGAACACTGAAGCTTTCTTT CASSGMDRGLMNTEAFF
. . TRBJ1-4 TRBV10-3 15 TGTGCCATCAGTGAGGAGGGGGATCTGACTGAAAAACTGTTTTTT CAISEEGDLTEKLFF
. . TRBJ2-7 TRBV19 14 TGTGCCAGTAGTATGGGCGGCTACGCCTACGAGCAGTACTTC CASSMGGYAYEQYF
. . TRBJ2-3 TRBV6-5 12 TGTGCCAGCAGTTACTCGAGAGATACGCAGTATTTT CASSYSRDTQYF
. . TRBJ1-2 TRBV12-3/TRBV12-4 12 TGTGCCAGCAGTCAGAACAGCTATGGCTACACCTTC CASSQNSYGYTF
. . TRBJ2-7 TRBV7-8 14 TGTGCCAGCAGCTTAACCGTGCCGTCCTACGAGCAGTACTTC CASSLTVPSYEQYF
once . TRBJ1-2 TRBV7-2 13 TGTGCCAGCAGCTTAATAGCAAACTATGGCTACACCTTC CASSLIANYGYTF
many . TRBJ1-2 TRBV12-3/TRBV12-4 12 TGTGCCAGCAGTTACGGGGTCAGTGGCTACACCTTC CASSYGVSGYTF
. . TRBJ1-1 TRBV3-1/TRBV3-2 13 TGTGCCAGCAGCCCCACAGTCAACACTGAAGCTTTCTTT CASSPTVNTEAFF
once . TRBJ2-2 TRBV11-2 15 TGTGCCAGCAGCGCCCGGACTGCGGGGACCGGGGAGCTGTTTTTT CASSARTAGTGELFF
. TRBD2 TRBJ2-1 TRBV7-6 16 TGTGCCAGCAGCCGCGGACTAGCGGGATCGTACAATGAGCAGTTCTTC CASSRGLAGSYNEQFF
. . TRBJ2-1 TRBV5-4 12 TGTGCCAGCAGCTTGGGGGGTATTGAGCAGTTCTTC CASSLGGIEQFF
. TRBD1 TRBJ1-2 TRBV7-2 15 TGTGCCAGCAGCGGACAGGTTGTAGGGGCGTATGGCTACACCTTC CASSGQVVGAYGYTF
. . TRBJ1-5 TRBV19 13 TGTGCCAGTAGCTATCAGTCGAATCAGCCCCAGCATTTT CASSYQSNQPQHF
. . TRBJ2-2 TRBV19 13 TGTGCCAGTAGCCTTCTAGACACCGGGGAGCTGTTTTTT CASSLLDTGELFF
once . TRBJ1-1 TRBV9 15 TGTGCCAGCAGTCATAATGGGGGGCTTGCATCTGAAGCTTTCTTT CASSHNGGLASEAFF
. . TRBJ1-1 TRBV2 13 TGTGCCAGCATGGCCGGACTCAACACTGAAGCTTTCTTT CASMAGLNTEAFF
. TRBD1 TRBJ2-1 TRBV19 14 TGTGCCAGTACCGACAGGGGCTCCTACAATGAGCAGTTCTTC CASTDRGSYNEQFF
. . TRBJ1-3 TRBV4-1 18 TGCGCCAGCAGCCAAGTCTTAATACCGGGATACTCTGGAAACACCATATATTTT CASSQVLIPGYSGNTIYF
. . TRBJ1-5 TRBV7-2 17 TGTGCCAGCAGCTTAGCGGCCAACATGTATAGCAATCAGCCCCAGCATTTT CASSLAANMYSNQPQHF
once . TRBJ1-6 TRBV7-9 14 TGTGCCAGCAGAGGCGACAGCCTTAATTCACCCCTCCACTTT CASRGDSLNSPLHF
. . TRBJ2-5 TRBV4-1 12 TGCGCCAGCAGAGCGGTCCTAGAGACCCAGTACTTC CASRAVLETQYF
few . TRBJ1-5 TRBV2 15 TGTGCCAGCAGCGAAGACAGGTCTACGAATCAGCCCCAGCATTTT CASSEDRSTNQPQHF
. TRBD1 TRBJ2-5 TRBV27 15 TGTGCCAGCCGATCCGGGACAGGACCCTCGGGGACCCAGTACTTC CASRSGTGPSGTQYF
. TRBD1 TRBJ2-1 TRBV7-3 15 TGTGCCAGCAGCTTAACGGGACAGGGGTTCAATGAGCAGTTCTTC CASSLTGQGFNEQFF
once TRBD1 TRBJ1-1 TRBV5-4 17 TGTGCCAGCACCATCGGACAGGGGGCGTCGGAGAACACTGAAGCTTTCTTT CASTIGQGASENTEAFF
. . TRBJ1-4 TRBV19 16 TGTGCCAGTAGTCACCCATCCGGGACCTCTAATGAAAAACTGTTTTTT CASSHPSGTSNEKLFF
. . TRBJ2-5 TRBV11-2 12 TGTGCCAGCAGCTCCGAAATCGAGACCCAGTACTTC CASSSEIETQYF
. TRBD1 TRBJ1-1 TRBV9 16 TGTGCCAGCAGCGTAGGGACAGGGGGGAGGAACACTGAAGCTTTCTTT CASSVGTGGRNTEAFF
. . TRBJ2-7 TRBV12-3/TRBV12-4 13 TGTGCCAGCAGTTTTGGCAGCTCCTACGAGCAGTACTTC CASSFGSSYEQYF
. TRBD2 TRBJ2-1 TRBV2 15 TGTGCCAGCAGCTCCATTAGCGGGGGAGACAATGAGCAGTTCTTC CASSSISGGDNEQFF
. . TRBJ1-1 TRBV7-9 17 TGTGCCAGCGGTCTCCTCGGACAGCCCTTAATGAACACTGAAGCTTTCTTT CASGLLGQPLMNTEAFF
. . TRBJ2-2 TRBV12-5 13 TGTGCTAGTGGTTTAACGTACACCGGGGAGCTGTTTTTT CASGLTYTGELFF
. TRBD2 TRBJ2-7 TRBV2 14 TGTGCCAGCAGATTGAGCGGGGCCTCCTACGAGCAGTACTTC CASRLSGASYEQYF
. TRBD1 TRBJ1-2 TRBV7-3 14 TGTGCCAGCAGCCCCTCCAGGGGGGGAAATGGCTACACCTTC CASSPSRGGNGYTF
. . TRBJ2-7 TRBV7-9 14 TGTGCCAGCAGCCCCGGGCGACTCTCCTACGAGCAGTACTTC CASSPGRLSYEQYF
. . TRBJ2-7 TRBV5-1 16 TGCGCCAGCAGCTTGGGCCCGACAGGTAGCTCCTACGAGCAGTACTTC CASSLGPTGSSYEQYF
few . TRBJ1-2 TRBV7-9 15 TGTGCCAGCAGCTTAGAGTCGGCCGCTACCCATGGCTACACCTTC CASSLESAATHGYTF
. TRBD2 TRBJ2-1 TRBV5-1 16 TGCGCCAGCAGCTCGGGACTAGCGGGGACCTACAATGAGCAGTTCTTC CASSSGLAGTYNEQFF
. . TRBJ2-6 TRBV19 18 TGTGCCAGTAGCCGGGGGCTTGGACGGAGCTCTGGGGCCAACGTCCTGACTTTC CASSRGLGRSSGANVLTF
. . TRBJ1-2 TRBV15 14 TGTGCCACCAGCCCAGGGGAGGCCCTTTATGGCTACACCTTC CATSPGEALYGYTF
. . TRBJ2-4 TRBV19 12 TGTGCCAGTAGTACTCGGGAAAACATTCAGTACTTC CASSTRENIQYF
. . TRBJ1-2 TRBV3-1/TRBV3-2 13 TGTGCCAGCAGACAAGGAGGGTTGCCGGGCTACACCTTC CASRQGGLPGYTF
. . TRBJ1-6 TRBV2 16 TGTGCCAGCAGGAGGAGAGAAAGCTCCTATAATTCACCCCTCCACTTT CASRRRESSYNSPLHF